This entry concerns a single T cell receptor beta chain. Its antigen is still unknown. The sample comes from a study of T cell responses to AZD1222 COVID-19 vaccine. CDR3 length equals 14 residues. Germline CDR1 is KGHSH and CDR2 is LQKENI. With 0 bases removed from V and 2 bases from J, the gap between germline ends came to 7 bases. The data were produced by immunoSEQ multiplex PCR, yet TCRdb's version contains in-frame clones alone and is incomplete. Of approximately 120,000 clones listed, 85% to 95% are singletons. General study results and limits: The donor group comprised mostly white British people and more females; the analysis possibly underestimated clonal diversity.

Sequenced here: peripheral blood, sampled on day 0 of AZD1222 vaccination. The chain combines TRBV18 with TRBJ2-5; D is ambiguous. The receptor comes from an adult in good health. CDR3 nucleotides: TGTGCCAGCTCACCACCTTCCCAGCAAGAGACCCAGTACTTC. Translation gives CASSPPSQQETQYF.